These 8 T cell receptor beta chains share one sample of origin, sequenced in a study of control samples from healthy donors and cancer patients. Data came from immunoSEQ multiplex PCR; TCRdb stores just in-frame clones and leaves some out. The table has about 170,000 clones, about 91% seen once. Sequenced material: blood. The receptors shown here come from a woman in her thirties in good health.

The genes are TRBV5-1 and TRBJ2-7, with 10 positions matching TRBD2. Germline trimming cut 3 bases from V and 3 bases from J; bases unmatched to any gene: 3. The CDR3 is 14 residues long. CDR1 and CDR2 from the germline V gene are SGHRS and YFSETQ. The CDR3 reads CASSYASGSYEQYF. CDR3 DNA: TGCGCCAGCAGCTATGCTAGCGGGAGCTACGAGCAGTACTTC. The variable domain in full, completed from reference TRBV5-1 and TRBJ2-7, reads KAGVTQTPRYLIKTRGQQVTLSCSPISGHRSVSWYQQTPGQGLQFLFEYFSETQRNKGNFPGRFSGRQFSNSRSEMNVSTLELGDSALYLCASSYASGSYEQYFGPGTRLTVT.

The chain recombines TRBV4-1 with TRBJ1-2; TRBD1 aligns across 9 bases. The CDR3 runs 16 residues. Trimming at V came to 3 bases and at J to 3 bases, leaving 8 bases not matched to a gene. Germline assignment: CDR1 MGHRA and CDR2 YSYEKL. CDR3 bases: TGCGCCAGCAGCCAGACACAGGGGGCTAGGGACTATGGCTACACCTTC. It translates to CASSQTQGARDYGYTF.

This chain links TRBV24-1 with TRBJ1-2, with D maybe TRBD1 (5 bases). V was pared by 7 bases and J by 7 bases, with 21 bases between. Germline lookup yields CDR1 KGHDR and CDR2 SFDVKD. The CDR3 spans 15 residues. The CDR3 reads CATSAPGGFTGGYTF. CDR3 nucleotide sequence: TGTGCCACCAGCGCCCCTGGGGGGTTCACCGGTGGCTACACCTTC.

The CDR3 coding sequence is TGCGCCAGCAGCCAAGATTTTTTACCGCTAAACTATGGCTACACCTTC. Protein sequence: CASSQDFLPLNYGYTF. The genes are TRBV4-1 and TRBJ1-2; the D is unclear. Germline CDR1 MGHRA, CDR2 YSYEKL. The CDR3 spans 16 residues. V was cut by 0 bases and J by 2 bases, with 13 bases left in between.

Here the CDR3 reads CAISRAGGQETQYF. CDR3 in DNA: TGTGCCATCAGCCGAGCGGGGGGGCAAGAGACCCAGTACTTC. The V gene is TRBV10-3, the J gene TRBJ2-5, with 10 bases lining up with TRBD2. V was pared by 6 bases and J by 2 bases, with 3 bases of the junction left unmatched. The CDR3 consists of 14 residues. CDR1 and CDR2 (germline): ENHRY, SYGVKD.

V and J are TRBV7-9 and TRBJ2-7; D may match TRBD1 or TRBD2 (5 bases each). Germline V gives CDR1 SEHNR, CDR2 FQNEAQ (reference sequence). The CDR3 spans 17 residues. V lost 1 base and J lost 5, with 21 bases in between. The CDR3: CASSLGFRRQGSHEQYF. In DNA form, the CDR3 reads TGTGCCAGCAGCTTAGGTTTCAGGAGGCAGGGTTCCCACGAGCAGTACTTC.

V gene TRBV7-9 combines with J gene TRBJ1-2; 8 bases agree with TRBD1. CDR1 and CDR2 from the germline V gene are SEHNR and FQNEAQ (reference sequence). The CDR3 consists of 16 residues. V was clipped by 8 bases and J by 1 base; unmatched bases: 12. In DNA form, the CDR3 reads TGTGCCAGCGGCACTAAGACAGGGGCCGATAACTATGGCTACACCTTC. It translates to CASGTKTGADNYGYTF.

The chain recombines TRBV4-2 with TRBJ2-5, with a weak D call TRBD2 (6 bases). Trimming took 4 bases from V and 3 from J, leaving 15 bases between them. The CDR3 runs 15 residues. CDR1 is LGHNA and CDR2 is YNFKEQ in the germline V gene. The CDR3: CASSPSGGVEETQYF. The CDR3 DNA reads TGTGCCAGCAGCCCGAGCGGCGGGGTAGAAGAGACCCAGTACTTC.